This TCR beta chain came from a study of blood T cell repertoires in COVID-19 (dated by TCRdb to 2020 to 2021). Background for the entire study: The collaborator samples originated in the United States, Italy and Spain and spanned the acute and convalescent phases of COVID-19. Where available, HLA class I and class II types were taken from metadata supplied by the sample provider and were not determined by assay-based typing. A freely available public database, intended as a resource for researchers studying the immune response to SARS-CoV-2, is where the repertoires were released. Deeply sampled blood TCRbeta repertoires from subjects exposed to, actively infected with, or recovered from COVID-19 were included in the dataset. Samples came from the ongoing ImmuneRACE study (first 160 participants) plus 1,254 subjects from 6 global collaborators. A de-identified subject ID, COVID-19 status, age in years and sex were almost always included in the sample metadata. The prospective study material was composed of cDNA or gDNA derived from T cells, B-cell-depleted T cells, or PBMCs.

The CDR3 measures 14 amino acids from cysteine to phenylalanine. Just the 42-base CDR3 DNA is kept, in frame starting at base 1. From the germline V gene, CDR1 is SQVTM and CDR2 is ANQGSEA. V is reduced by 7 bases and J by 6 bases, leaving a spacing of 18 bases between them. The investigation overall reported the following: The quantity of clinical and demographic metadata differed by source and by participant and was supplied without curation.

Details on this clone: Its cognate antigen has yet to be identified. No base qualities exist here, and no much larger clone lies one base off it.

The immunoSEQ Assay, a bias-controlled multiplex PCR, was used to amplify TCRbeta CDR3 regions from genomic DNA. Turning to the authors' computational methods: Nucleated cell counts per sample were estimated from amplification of reference gene primers within the assay. Sequence reads were collapsed and filtered to measure the absolute abundance of every unique TCRbeta CDR3 rearrangement. For each sample, productive Simpson clonality was calculated as the square root of Simpson's diversity index over productive rearrangements. Held by TCRdb, this immuneACCESS table contains in-frame sequences only and omits some clones. Under half of the omission traces to an unresolved V gene where checked; the cause of the rest is unknown. The V and J calls and clone size come from that table; D and trimming were worked out from the DNA. Present in this sample are hundreds of thousands of clones, approximately 86% of which were seen just once. The ten most abundant clones make up about 8.9% of the sample.

Participants in the prospective study were enrolled through a virtual design, were aged about 18 to 100 years, and lived in approximately 24 United States geographic areas. Cohort assignment in the prospective study relied on participant-reported clinical history from a screening survey and a study questionnaire. For ImmuneRACE Cohort 3, a participant was defined as recovered based on two consecutive negative NP/OP PCR tests, clearance by a healthcare professional, or resolution of symptoms. Each participant in the prospective study had whole blood, serum and a nasopharyngeal or oropharyngeal swab collected by mobile phlebotomists. Participants in the prospective study had the option to provide additional blood draws and questionnaires over an approximately 2-month period. Prospective study blood samples were shipped either frozen or at room temperature before DNA extraction.

The source material was PBMCs or T cells enriched from blood (not recorded which). The receptor comes from a woman in her late teens or twenties who had recovered from COVID-19. Rearrangement joined TRBV29-1 to TRBJ2-2; the D gene is possibly TRBD2, with 6 bases matching. Here the CDR3 is given as CSAIGTFLSGELFF. The DNA sequence is given as TGCAGCGCCATCGGGACTTTTTTATCCGGGGAGCTGTTTTTT.